The 23 T cell receptor beta chains listed next were all sequenced from one sample in a study of shared clonotypes between healthy human individuals. TCRdb's copy holds only in-frame clones and misses some; the assay was immunoSEQ multiplex PCR. The profile covers some 2,000,000 clones, with about 95% appearing a single time and 0.13% taken by the ten largest. The specimen was naive CD4+ T cells sorted from blood. Subset described: CD45RA+ positively selected. The receptors shown here come from a young man in good health.

The CDR3 DNA follows: TGTGCCACGGACGGGGGGTCCTACGAGCAGTACTTC. Amino acid sequence: CATDGGSYEQYF. The genes are TRBV30 and TRBJ2-7, with TRBD2 matching 7 bases. After removal of 8 bases from V and 1 base from J, the junction contained 5 bases not matched to a gene. Germline lookup yields CDR1 GTSNPN and CDR2 SVGIG (reference sequence). The CDR3 runs 12 residues.

The genes are TRBV7-9 and TRBJ2-1; TRBD2 matches at 10 bases. Trimming took 6 bases from V and 4 from J; bases not matched to a gene: 9. Germline values: CDR1 SEHNR, CDR2 FQNEAQ (reference sequence). CDR3 size: 16 residues. CDR3 region: CASSQPGLASYNEQFF. CDR3 bases: TGTGCCAGCAGTCAACCGGGACTAGCGAGTTACAATGAGCAGTTCTTC. Using reference TRBV7-9 and TRBJ2-1 for the parts outside the CDR3, the full variable domain is DTGVSQNPRHKITKRGQNVTFRCDPISEHNRLYWYRQTLGQGPEFLTYFQNEAQLEKSRLLSDRFSAERPKGSFSTLEIQRTEQGDSAMYLCASSQPGLASYNEQFFGPGTRLTVL.

The V gene is TRBV7-2, the J gene TRBJ2-1; 10 bases map to TRBD2. V lost 4 bases to trimming and J lost 0 bases; unmatched junction nucleotides: 6. The CDR3 extends over 17 amino acids. Germline V CDR1 and CDR2: SGHTA, FQGNSA. Written as DNA, the CDR3 is TGTGCCAGCAGCTCCAGCGGGAGGGCCTTCTCCTACAATGAGCAGTTCTTC. It is translated as CASSSSGRAFSYNEQFF.

The V call is TRBV6-6, the J call TRBJ1-6, with TRBD1 as a possible D gene (6 bases). V was cut by 5 bases and J by 7 bases, with 9 bases left in between. CDR1 is MNHNY, CDR2 SVGAGI, per germline (reference sequence). The CDR3 spans 13 residues. In DNA form, the CDR3 reads TGTGCCAGCAGTCTTACAGGGAATTCACCCCTCCACTTT. This sequence encodes CASSLTGNSPLHF.

This chain connects TRBV2 to TRBJ1-5, with TRBD1 identical over 8 bases. Per germline, CDR1 SNHLY and CDR2 FYNNEI. The CDR3 contains 13 residues. V dropped 7 bases and J dropped 7; count of bases not matched to a gene: 6. CDR3 in amino acids: CASKETGDQPQHF. Written as DNA, the CDR3 is TGTGCCAGCAAAGAGACAGGGGACCAGCCCCAGCATTTT. The whole variable domain, remainder taken from reference TRBV2 and TRBJ1-5, is EPEVTQTPSHQVTQMGQEVILRCVPISNHLYFYWYRQILGQKVEFLVSFYNNEISEKSEIFDDQFSVERPDGSNFTLKIRSTKLEDSAMYFCASKETGDQPQHFGDGTRLSIL.

This clone was seen only once. This chain uses TRBV6-1 with TRBJ1-3; no clear D. Trimming cost V 2 bases and J 4 bases, with 15 bases left between them. This CDR3 has 16 residues. Per germline, CDR1 MNHNS and CDR2 SASEGT. The CDR3, as DNA: TGTGCCAGCAGTGAATGGCCCGGATGGGTCGGAAACACCATATATTTT. Translated, it gives CASSEWPGWVGNTIYF.

The genes are TRBV10-3 and TRBJ1-5, with D perhaps TRBD1 (5 bases). The CDR3 runs 13 residues. The germline V gene encodes CDR1 ENHRY and CDR2 SYGVKD. The ends were cut back, 6 bases at V and 6 bases at J, with 12 bases in the middle. The CDR3 nucleotides read TGTGCCATCAGCGCGACAACAGGTCAGCCCCAGCATTTT. It encodes CAISATTGQPQHF.

The chain employs TRBV7-8 and TRBJ2-3; TRBD2 might be the D (6 bases). This CDR3 contains 16 residues. Between the trimmed V and J ends, which lost 0 bases and 4 bases, there was a span of 14 bases. Looked up from germline, CDR1 is SGHVS and CDR2 is FQNEAQ. As DNA, the CDR3 is TGTGCCAGCAGCTTAGCAGGTGGGGAGGTGGCAGATACGCAGTATTTT. Its translation is CASSLAGGEVADTQYF.

J is TRBJ1-5 and V is TRBV28; 7 nucleotides line up with TRBD1. CDR3 length: 16 amino acids. The ends lost 4 bases at V and 3 bases at J; junction bases unmatched: 9. Germline V CDR1 and CDR2: MDHEN, SYDVKM. CDR3 sequence (DNA): TGTGCCAGCAGTTCTGAGGGGGACAGACACAATCAGCCCCAGCATTTT. Its protein is CASSSEGDRHNQPQHF.

The CDR3 region has the DNA TGTGCCAGCAGCTTAGGGTCAGGGGCCCTGAACACTGAAGCTTTCTTT. Amino acids: CASSLGSGALNTEAFF. This chain uses TRBV7-9 with TRBJ1-1; a possible D gene is TRBD1 (6 bases). In germline, CDR1 is SEHNR, CDR2 FQNEAQ (reference sequence). The CDR3 sequence is 16 residues long. Between the trimmed V and J ends, which lost 1 base and 0 bases, there was a span of 12 bases.

The rearrangement uses TRBV9 and TRBJ1-2; unclear D gene. This CDR3 contains 13 residues. Germline V gene lookup returns CDR1 SGDLS and CDR2 YYNGEE. The V end lost 3 bases, the J end lost 8 bases, and 14 bases lay between the germline ends. CDR3 amino acids: CASSGNPGEGYTF. In nucleotides, the CDR3 is TGTGCCAGCAGCGGAAACCCCGGGGAGGGCTACACCTTC.

J is TRBJ2-2 and V is TRBV11-2; TRBD2 matches at 8 bases. The length of the CDR3 is 15 residues. Trimming cost V 4 bases and J 5 bases; bases outside gene matches: 6. Germline V gene sequence: CDR1 SGHAT, CDR2 FQNNGV. The CDR3 is CASSSGRAVTGELFF. The CDR3 region has the DNA TGTGCCAGCAGCTCCGGGAGGGCCGTAACCGGGGAGCTGTTTTTT.

This clone was detected only once. The sample holds other DNA sequences that translate to the same CDR3. The CDR3 bases are TGTGCCAGCAGCGTAGGGGCAGGCTACGAGCAGTACTTC. This encodes CASSVGAGYEQYF. The rearrangement uses TRBV9 and TRBJ2-7; D remains ambiguous. The V gene's germline CDR1 is SGDLS and CDR2 YYNGEE. Trimming took off 0 bases at V and 3 bases at J, with 7 bases between the two ends. The CDR3 extends over 13 amino acids.

V usage is TRBV5-1 and J usage is TRBJ2-4; 10 bases fit TRBD1. CDR1 SGHRS and CDR2 YFSETQ come from the germline V gene. Trimming removed 4 bases from V and 8 bases from J; junction bases left unmatched: 12. The CDR3 has 16 amino acids. The CDR3 nucleotides read TGCGCCAGCAGCCCCCCGACAGGGGGCTTCGCGGACATTCAGTACTTC. Encoded protein: CASSPPTGGFADIQYF. Full variable domain (outside the CDR3, taken from reference TRBV5-1 and TRBJ2-4): KAGVTQTPRYLIKTRGQQVTLSCSPISGHRSVSWYQQTPGQGLQFLFEYFSETQRNKGNFPGRFSGRQFSNSRSEMNVSTLELGDSALYLCASSPPTGGFADIQYFGAGTRLSVL.

The CDR3 DNA reads TGTGCCAGCAGTGCTACCGGGACACCTAATCAGCCCCAGCATTTT. Translation gives CASSATGTPNQPQHF. V is TRBV6-1 and J is TRBJ1-5, with TRBD1 as a possible D gene (6 bases). The V and J ends lost 4 bases and 4 bases respectively, with 14 bases between them. This CDR3 has 15 residues. Germline CDR1 and CDR2: MNHNS and SASEGT.

V usage is TRBV5-1 and J usage is TRBJ2-3, with D possibly TRBD2 on 6 matching bases. V was clipped by 0 bases and J by 4 bases, with 21 bases between them. Germline V gene sequence: CDR1 SGHRS, CDR2 YFSETQ. There are 18 residues in the CDR3. This CDR3 is CASSLVGRAGKGPDTQYF. The DNA for the CDR3 is TGCGCCAGCAGCTTGGTCGGTAGGGCGGGGAAGGGTCCAGATACGCAGTATTTT.

The rearrangement links TRBV6-1 to TRBJ2-1, with D tentatively TRBD2 (5 bases). The ends were cut back, 2 bases at V and 4 bases at J, with 9 bases in the middle. Germline CDR1 is MNHNS and CDR2 is SASEGT. This CDR3 comprises 14 residues. The CDR3 region is CASSESADYNEQFF. The CDR3 DNA reads TGTGCCAGCAGTGAATCAGCGGATTACAATGAGCAGTTCTTC.

The gene calls are TRBV5-1 and TRBJ2-2; 9 nucleotides agree with TRBD1. Germline values: CDR1 SGHRS, CDR2 YFSETQ. With V trimmed by 4 bases and J by 4 bases, 8 bases remained unmatched. This CDR3 contains 16 residues. The CDR3 coding sequence is TGCGCCAGCAGCAAAAAATTGACAGGGGGCACCGGGGAGCTGTTTTTT. Translated, it gives CASSKKLTGGTGELFF.

The rearrangement uses TRBV7-9 and TRBJ2-5, with 13 bases that match TRBD2. This CDR3 region has 16 residues. V lost 6 bases, J lost 1 base, and 5 bases stayed unmatched. Germline V lookup: CDR1 SEHNR, CDR2 FQNEAQ (reference sequence). The CDR3 loop reads CASREGLAGAQETQYF. The CDR3 bases are TGTGCCAGCAGGGAAGGACTAGCGGGGGCCCAAGAGACCCAGTACTTC.

V is TRBV29-1 and J is TRBJ2-1; D tentatively fits TRBD1 or TRBD2 (6 bases each). CDR3 length: 17 residues. Trimming shortened V by 3 bases and J by 0 bases, and 18 bases separated the two germline ends. Germline lookup yields CDR1 SQVTM and CDR2 ANQGSEA. CDR3 bases: TGCAGCGTTGAGGGGACAAGGGGGGAGAGCTCCTACAATGAGCAGTTCTTC. Translation: CSVEGTRGESSYNEQFF.

The chain is built from TRBV27 and TRBJ2-7; 9 bases match TRBD2. CDR1 is MNHEY, CDR2 SMNVEV, per germline (reference sequence). V lost 6 bases and J lost 0; bases outside the gene matches: 3. This CDR3 has 14 residues. The CDR3 loop reads CASSRSGSSYEQYF. The CDR3 DNA sequence: TGTGCCAGCAGCCGTAGCGGGAGCTCCTACGAGCAGTACTTC.

CDR3 protein: CASSSLKADRGTDTQYF. As DNA, the CDR3 is TGTGCCAGCAGCTCCCTCAAGGCTGACAGGGGCACAGATACGCAGTATTTT. This chain joins TRBV11-2 and TRBJ2-3; 7 positions agree with TRBD1. Looked up from germline, CDR1 is SGHAT and CDR2 is FQNNGV. The ends lost 4 bases at V and 1 base at J; junction bases unmatched: 11. The CDR3 consists of 17 residues.

V and J are TRBV9 and TRBJ2-5, with 9 bases lining up with TRBD1. CDR3 length: 16 amino acids. V trimming: 0 bases; J trimming: 2 bases; junction bases outside the gene matches: 5. Germline V gives CDR1 SGDLS, CDR2 YYNGEE. The CDR3 loop reads CASSVEGTGLQETQYF. In DNA form, the CDR3 reads TGTGCCAGCAGCGTAGAGGGGACAGGGTTGCAAGAGACCCAGTACTTC.